The sample holds many counts of the clone carrying this T cell receptor (beta chain). Its antigen remains unidentified. This entry is derived from a study of identical twins. General observations from the study: Among monozygotic twins, out-of-frame TCR alpha sharing exceeded what models predicted. Cord blood beta clonotypes that were abundant carried fewer insertions, and memory repertoires showed no such trend. Beta out-of-frame sequences showed weaker excess sharing between twins.

TCRdb fed the 5' RACE reads into MiXCR, producing one record per CDR3 protein. The data show approximately 350,000 distinct CDR3 sequences, with roughly 12% seen just once and more than 6% held by the top ten. The CDR3 has 14 residues. Germline CDR1 and CDR2: DFQATT and SNEGSKA (reference sequence). V lost 0 bases and J 0 bases, leaving 6 bases between the germline ends. No donor was unhealthy or non-Caucasian. The same specimen was also included in a second study, on yellow fever vaccine responses in identical twins.

The source material was CD8+ T cells sorted from blood. This TCR came from a woman aged 18-29 years in good health. The rearrangement uses TRBV20-1 and TRBJ1-5, with D unclear. CDR3 amino acids: CSARDEDSNQPQHF. CDR3 DNA sequence: TGCAGTGCTAGAGATGAAGATAGCAATCAGCCCCAGCATTTT.